Below, 28 T cell receptor beta chains from the same sample are listed, as sequenced in a study of tumor-infiltrating lymphocytes in primary liver carcinoma. TCR beta cDNA came from about 0.55 ug total RNA, primed with a constant-region primer. Sequencing libraries for TCR beta derived from three nested multiplex PCR rounds that used slightly modified ARM-PCR. TRBV1-TRBV30 forward primers paired with a C-beta reverse primer were used in the first two PCR rounds, which ran roughly 9 cycles each. TCRdb redid the calling of the multiplex PCR reads with MiXCR, one entry per CDR3 protein. The top ten hold around 8.5% of the sample, which has some 120,000 distinct CDR3 sequences, 60% to 70% seen once. RNA and DNA were co-extracted from approximately 20-30 mg of unsorted bulk tissue. The sample consisted of liver tumor tissue from sampling region 1. This sample's subset: tumor region T1, superior pole. The receptor source for this set is a woman aged 60 to 75 with primary liver carcinoma and hepatitis B virus infection.

This chain joins TRBV6-1 and TRBJ1-1; 7 bases are a match to TRBD1. The CDR3 sequence is 14 residues long. Germline CDR1 and CDR2: MNHNS and SASEGT. V lost 9 bases and J lost 6; bases outside the gene matches: 13. CDR3 in amino acids: CARSYPWDSPEAFF. Written as DNA, the CDR3 is TGTGCCAGGAGTTACCCGTGGGACAGTCCTGAAGCTTTCTTT.

In regard to this clonotype: One end of the junction does not line up with germline, which may come from a read error. The gene calls are TRBV12-3 or TRBV12-4 and TRBJ1-5; 9 bases are shared with TRBD1. The CDR3 totals 14 residues. Written as DNA, the CDR3 is TGTGCCAGCAATGGGGGACAGGGCTCTCAGTCCCAGCATTTT. This encodes CASNGGQGSQSQHF.

The genes are TRBV6-5 and TRBJ2-7; TRBD2 matches at 14 bases. Per germline, CDR1 MNHEY and CDR2 SVGAGI. Unmatched junction bases numbered 9, after V lost 11 bases and J lost 3 bases. The CDR3 sequence is 15 residues long. The CDR3 loop is CAGKGLAGDVYEQYF. The CDR3 nucleotides are TGTGCCGGCAAGGGACTAGCGGGGGACGTCTACGAGCAGTACTTC.

This clonotype was recorded many times. The chain employs TRBV6-5 and TRBJ2-7; weak D call: TRBD1 (5 bases). CDR1 and CDR2 from the germline V gene are MNHEY and SVGAGI. This CDR3 has 12 amino acids. The V end lost 5 bases, the J end lost 6 bases, and 11 bases lay between the germline ends. CDR3 sequence (DNA): TGTGCCAGCAGTGTCCGGCAGGGCGAGCAGTACTTC. It translates to CASSVRQGEQYF.

Turning to this clonotype: The junction differs from germline at one of its ends, possibly a read error. This chain links TRBV6-5 with TRBJ1-5; 7 bases match TRBD1. The CDR3 is made up of 14 amino acids. CDR1 and CDR2 (germline): MNHEY, SVGAGI. The CDR3 protein is CAGRKTGRNQPQHF. CDR3 nucleotides: TGTGCCGGCAGAAAGACAGGGCGGAATCAGCCCCAGCATTTT.

The chain is built from TRBV11-2 and TRBJ2-2; D call uncertain. CDR3 size: 16 residues. CDR1 and CDR2 (germline): SGHAT, FQNNGV. Trimming left V 5 bases short and J 5 bases short, with 18 bases between. CDR3 amino acids: CASSPHQHGPTGELFF. In DNA, the CDR3 is TGTGCCAGCAGCCCACATCAGCACGGACCGACCGGGGAGCTGTTTTTT.

Worth noting for this clonotype: A single base separates this from a much larger clone, so it may be a read error. The chain recombines TRBV6-1 with TRBJ1-1, with D perhaps TRBD1 (5 bases). The CDR3 contains 14 residues. The germline gives CDR1 MNHNS, CDR2 SASEGT. CDR3 region: CVSSAGWSGTEAFF. For the CDR3, the DNA is TGTGTCAGCAGTGCAGGGTGGTCCGGCACTGAAGCTTTCTTT.

This chain joins TRBV5-1 and TRBJ2-5; 11 nucleotides agree with TRBD1. This CDR3 is 18 amino acids long. CDR1 and CDR2 from the germline V gene are SGHRS and YFSETQ. V dropped 3 bases and J dropped 5; count of bases not matched to a gene: 15. This CDR3 reads CASSSRSRTGGARETQYF. In DNA, the CDR3 is TGCGCCAGCAGCTCCAGAAGTCGGACAGGGGGCGCGAGGGAGACCCAGTACTTC.

In the case of this clonotype: A much larger clone differs by one base, so this may be a read error. As DNA, the CDR3 is TGTACCAGCAGTTTTCAGGCAGGGCAGTTCTTC. It translates to CTSSFQAGQFF. This rearrangement joins TRBV12-3 or TRBV12-4 to TRBJ2-1; D remains ambiguous. The CDR3 loop spans 11 amino acids.

In the case of this clonotype: The junction and the germline gene differ at one end; a read error may be behind it. The chain recombines TRBV11-2 with TRBJ1-4; the match to TRBD1 covers 7 bases. The CDR3 runs 18 residues. From germline, CDR1 is SGHAT and CDR2 FQNNGV. DNA for the CDR3: TGTGCCTGCAGCTTGACAGGGACCACTCGAGCAACTAATGAAAGACTGTTTTTT. This translates into CACSLTGTTRATNERLFF.

This clonotype has just a few counts. This rearrangement joins TRBV6-4 to TRBJ2-1; TRBD2 agrees at 8 bases. Germline CDR1 is MRHNA and CDR2 is SNTAGT. The CDR3 contains 16 residues. With V trimmed by 2 bases and J by 0 bases, 3 bases remained unmatched. CDR3 loop: CASSDRGGGSYNEQFF. CDR3 in DNA: TGTGCCAGCAGTGACCGGGGGGGTGGCTCCTACAATGAGCAGTTCTTC.

Ten or more counts support this clonotype. The V gene is TRBV7-9, the J gene TRBJ2-7, with 8 bases matching TRBD1. With 2 bases clipped from V and 3 bases from J, the junction kept 3 bases outside the gene matches. The CDR3 runs to 14 residues. In germline, CDR1 is SEHNR, CDR2 FQNEAQ (reference sequence). The CDR3 DNA reads TGTGCCAGCAGCTTACAGGGGGCCTTCTACGAGCAGTACTTC. The encoded protein is CASSLQGAFYEQYF.

For this clonotype: At one boundary the junction diverges from the germline segment, which might be a read error. The CDR3 sequence: CANSLRDRGTHEQYF. CDR3 DNA sequence: TGTGCCAACAGCTTAAGGGACAGGGGGACCCACGAGCAGTACTTC. The chain couples TRBV11-2 to TRBJ2-7; TRBD1 matches 11 bases. The length of the CDR3 is 15 residues. Germline V CDR1 and CDR2: SGHAT, FQNNGV.

The sample holds many counts of this clonotype. This sequence joins TRBV29-1 and TRBJ2-2, with unresolved D. This CDR3 comprises 14 residues. Trimming removed 1 base at V and 6 bases at J, with 12 bases between. Per germline, CDR1 SQVTM and CDR2 ANQGSEA. The CDR3 sequence is CSVEGPAKAGELFF. CDR3 DNA sequence: TGCAGCGTTGAAGGGCCTGCGAAGGCCGGGGAGCTGTTTTTT.

This clonotype appeared a single time. The junction does not match germline at one end; this may be a read error. The V call is TRBV5-1, the J call TRBJ2-7; maybe TRBD2 (6 bases). Looked up from germline, CDR1 is SGHRS and CDR2 is YFSETQ. The CDR3 is 13 amino acids. The CDR3 nucleotides read TGCGCCGGCAGCCTCCTGGGGGGTTTGGAGCAGTACTTC. It specifies CAGSLLGGLEQYF.

With respect to this clonotype: At one boundary the junction diverges from the germline segment, which might be a read error. The rearrangement joins TRBV11-2 to TRBJ2-2; D possibly uses TRBD1 or TRBD2 (5 bases each). The CDR3 is made up of 15 amino acids. Germline V gene data show CDR1 as SGHAT and CDR2 as FQNNGV. Here the CDR3 DNA reads TGTACCAGCAGCTTAGAGTCAGGGTTCACCGGGGAGCTGTCTTTT. Encoded protein: CTSSLESGFTGELSF.

This clonotype has just a few counts. The chain is built from TRBV5-1 and TRBJ1-2, with 10 bases fitting TRBD1. Germline assignment: CDR1 SGHRS and CDR2 YFSETQ. Trimming cost V 0 bases and J 6 bases; bases outside gene matches: 5. The CDR3 runs 15 residues. The CDR3 DNA sequence: TGCGCCAGCAGCTTGGTCTCGACAGGGGGCGATGGCTACACCTTC. The encoded protein is CASSLVSTGGDGYTF.

As concerns this clonotype: The CDR3 does not end in the conserved phenylalanine or tryptophan, so this is likely a read error. The chain links TRBV12-3 or TRBV12-4 to TRBJ1-5, with no clear D. This CDR3 has 15 amino acids. DNA of the CDR3: TGTGCCAGCAGTCCGACAACGAGCTCCGATCAACCCCAGCATCTT. Protein product: CASSPTTSSDQPQHL.

This clonotype was observed a few times. The chain employs TRBV7-3 and TRBJ1-1; D not resolved. Between the trimmed V and J ends, which lost 0 bases and 4 bases, there was a span of 15 bases. This CDR3 is built from 16 residues. Germline values: CDR1 SGHTA, CDR2 FQGTGA. CDR3 sequence: CASSLTSGQGSTEAFF. In nucleotides, the CDR3 is TGTGCCAGCAGCTTAACGTCTGGGCAAGGGAGCACTGAAGCTTTCTTT.

This clonotype was picked up a small number of times. V and J are TRBV7-9 and TRBJ2-5; D is unresolved. Germline loops: CDR1 SEHNR, CDR2 FQNEAQ (reference sequence). Deletions cut 3 bases from V and 9 bases from J, with 11 bases between. The CDR3 has 12 residues. CDR3 sequence: CASSFEEAPQYF. In nucleotides, the CDR3 is TGTGCCAGCAGCTTTGAGGAAGCTCCCCAGTACTTC.

This clonotype was counted once. One end of the junction fails to match germline, which may point to a read error. The V and J genes are TRBV6-1 and TRBJ2-2, with 8 bases lining up with TRBD2. This CDR3 is built from 18 residues. Per the germline V gene, CDR1 is MNHNS and CDR2 is SASEGT. The CDR3 nucleotides are TGTGCCAGCAGGCCCCTACCTCGGGGGGGCTCGAACACCGGGGAGCTGTCTTTT. Amino acids: CASRPLPRGGSNTGELSF.

This clonotype was found once. V usage is TRBV6-6 and J usage is TRBJ2-5, with D tentatively TRBD2 (6 bases). The germline gives CDR1 MNHNY, CDR2 SVGAGI (reference sequence). This CDR3 comprises 15 residues. CDR3 residues: CASGRGQNQQETQYF. CDR3 in DNA: TGTGCTAGCGGACGGGGCCAAAACCAACAAGAGACCCAGTACTTC.

Concerning this clonotype: A read error may explain this, as a much larger clone is one base away. The rearrangement uses TRBV6-6 and TRBJ1-2; 7 nucleotides match TRBD1. The CDR3 loop spans 13 amino acids. The germline V gene encodes CDR1 MNHNY and CDR2 SVGAGI (reference sequence). The V gene end was trimmed by 3 bases and the J gene end by 10 bases; junction bases not matched to a gene: 8. The CDR3 sequence is CASSYQGEDDYTF. CDR3 in DNA: TGTGCCAGCAGTTATCAGGGGGAGGATGACTACACCTTC.

This clonotype was counted at least ten times. The CDR3 loop reads CASSLGASGSRETQYF. Written as DNA, the CDR3 is TGTGCCAGCAGTTTAGGGGCTAGCGGGAGTCGAGAGACCCAGTACTTC. The V and J genes are TRBV12-3 or TRBV12-4 and TRBJ2-5; 10 bases are shared with TRBD2. This CDR3 is 16 amino acids long. The trim removed 1 base at V and 4 bases at J, leaving 6 bases unmatched.

V is TRBV11-3 and J is TRBJ2-1, with 9 positions matching TRBD2. Germline loops: CDR1 SGHNT, CDR2 YENEEA. CDR3 length: 15 residues. The trim removed 2 bases at V and 8 bases at J, leaving 7 bases unmatched. CDR3 protein: CASSLIGGRADEQFF. The CDR3 DNA reads TGTGCCAGCAGCTTAATAGGCGGGAGGGCGGATGAGCAGTTCTTC.

Turning to this clonotype: This sequence may be a read error, since a much larger clone differs from it by one base. The rearrangement joins TRBV6-1 to TRBJ2-1, with D unclear. The CDR3 length is 13 residues. Germline V gene lookup returns CDR1 MNHNS and CDR2 SASEGT. Here the CDR3 reads CASSGSSHNVQFF. In DNA form, the CDR3 reads TGTGCCAGCAGTGGTTCCAGCCACAATGTGCAGTTCTTC.

In this sample, this clonotype turned up once. The chain uses TRBV7-9 and TRBJ1-2; TRBD1 matches at 10 bases. The germline gives CDR1 SEHNR, CDR2 FQNEAQ (reference sequence). V lost 1 base and J lost 4; bases outside the gene matches: 0. This CDR3 has 14 amino acids. The CDR3 region is CASSLGDRGYGYTF. The DNA of the CDR3 is TGTGCCAGCAGCTTAGGGGACAGGGGCTATGGCTACACCTTC.

In the case of this clonotype: A read error may produce the germline difference seen at one junction end. The chain recombines TRBV30 with TRBJ1-5; the D is unclear. This CDR3 contains 13 residues. Germline V gene lookup returns CDR1 GTSNPN and CDR2 SVGIG (reference sequence). CDR3 DNA: TGTGCCTGGAGTGTACACAGTGGTCAGCCCCACCATTTT. It specifies CAWSVHSGQPHHF.